The rows below give T cell receptor beta chains drawn from one sample of a study of blood T cell repertoires in COVID-19. Only in-frame clones appear in the TCRdb table, and some are missing; sequencing was by immunoSEQ multiplex PCR. The profile shows 75,000 to 100,000 clones, about 90% of them singletons. The sample was peripheral blood. These receptors all come from a human donor with acute or convalescent COVID-19. The donor label of this sample is uncertain. Both conserved end residues are part of each CDR3. The order of the fields is D gene, clone size, J gene, V gene, CDR3 DNA, CDR3 protein. The D gene is left open where the match is weak. Size tells how often a clone was seen (once, few, many) or the class of an expanded clone, and some rows leave it out.

D: TRBD2
size: NA
J: TRBJ2-3
V: TRBV14
DNA: TGTGCCAGCAGCCAAGAACCAGCGGGGGGCCCAGATACGCAGTATTTT
CDR3: CASSQEPAGGPDTQYF

D: NA
size: NA
J: TRBJ1-1
V: TRBV19
DNA: TGTGCCAGTAGACCTAAACCGACACCTTTGGGCACTGAAGCTTTCTTT
CDR3: CASRPKPTPLGTEAFF

D: TRBD1
size: NA
J: TRBJ2-5
V: TRBV6-5
DNA: TGTGCCAGCAGTCCACGGGACAGCCAAGAGACCCAGTACTTC
CDR3: CASSPRDSQETQYF

D: NA
size: NA
J: TRBJ2-7
V: TRBV19
DNA: TGTGCCAGTAGTGTGAGGGACAACCCCTACGAGCAGTACTTC
CDR3: CASSVRDNPYEQYF

D: TRBD1
size: NA
J: TRBJ1-3
V: TRBV3-1/TRBV3-2
DNA: TGTGCCAGCAGCCAACCCTCAGGACAGGGTAATACCATATATTTT
CDR3: CASSQPSGQGNTIYF

D: NA
size: NA
J: TRBJ2-7
V: TRBV21-1
DNA: TGTGCCAGCAGTAACCGGGACAGGGGGCACGAGCAGTACTTC
CDR3: CASSNRDRGHEQYF

D: TRBD1
size: NA
J: TRBJ1-6
V: TRBV5-6
DNA: TGTGCCAGCAGCTTGGCCAGGACAGGGGAATCACCCCTCCACTTT
CDR3: CASSLARTGESPLHF

D: NA
size: once
J: TRBJ2-5
V: TRBV15
DNA: TGTGCCACCAGCAGAGATAACGGCCAAGAGACCCAGTACTTC
CDR3: CATSRDNGQETQYF

D: NA
size: NA
J: TRBJ1-3
V: TRBV15
DNA: TGTGCCACCAGCCCGAGGGAGGCTGGAAACACCATATATTTT
CDR3: CATSPREAGNTIYF

D: TRBD1
size: NA
J: TRBJ1-1
V: TRBV6-5
DNA: TGTGCCAGCAGTTACTCAAGACAGGGGAGGACTGAAGCTTTCTTT
CDR3: CASSYSRQGRTEAFF

D: NA
size: NA
J: TRBJ1-4
V: TRBV18
DNA: TGTGCCAGCTCCAGGGGTTCAATTGCAACTAATGAAAAACTGTTTTTT
CDR3: CASSRGSIATNEKLFF

D: NA
size: once
J: TRBJ2-3
V: TRBV6-5
DNA: TGTGCCAGCGCGATTTCTCCTAGCACAGATACGCAGTATTTT
CDR3: CASAISPSTDTQYF

D: NA
size: NA
J: TRBJ2-5
V: TRBV5-5
DNA: TGTGCCAGCAGCTTGCGACTGTACCAAGAGACCCAGTACTTC
CDR3: CASSLRLYQETQYF

D: NA
size: NA
J: TRBJ2-1
V: TRBV9
DNA: TGTGCCAGCAGCGTAACAAGCGGTAGGTCCTACAATGAGCAGTTCTTC
CDR3: CASSVTSGRSYNEQFF

D: NA
size: NA
J: TRBJ2-3
V: TRBV4-1
DNA: TGCGCCAGCAGCCAAGCAGGGGGCACAGATACGCAGTATTTT
CDR3: CASSQAGGTDTQYF

D: TRBD1
size: NA
J: TRBJ1-3
V: TRBV6-6
DNA: TGTGCCAGCAACGACAGGGAAAGCTCTGGAAACACCATATATTTT
CDR3: CASNDRESSGNTIYF

D: NA
size: NA
J: TRBJ2-4
V: TRBV18
DNA: TGTGCCAGCTCACCAGAGTATCGGAACATTCAGTACTTC
CDR3: CASSPEYRNIQYF

D: TRBD1
size: NA
J: TRBJ1-1
V: TRBV30
DNA: TGTGCCTGGGGGCGTTTAGGGGGCGCGAACACTGAAGCTTTCTTT
CDR3: CAWGRLGGANTEAFF

D: NA
size: NA
J: TRBJ2-3
V: TRBV6-2/TRBV6-3
DNA: TGTGCCAGCAGTTACTCGGTGCAGCGGGCTAGCACAGATACGCAGTATTTT
CDR3: CASSYSVQRASTDTQYF

D: NA
size: NA
J: TRBJ2-1
V: TRBV4-2
DNA: TGTGCCAGCAGCCAAGGGCAGTCAGGCGGGGGCCCCTCCTACAATGAGCAGTTCTTC
CDR3: CASSQGQSGGGPSYNEQFF

D: TRBD1
size: NA
J: TRBJ2-6
V: TRBV10-3
DNA: TGTGCCATCAGTGAGGACAGGGGGATAGGGGCCAACGTCCTGACTTTC
CDR3: CAISEDRGIGANVLTF

D: NA
size: NA
J: TRBJ1-4
V: TRBV5-1
DNA: TGCGCCAGCAGCTTGGTGACGGGGTTTGCAACTAATGAAAAACTGTTTTTT
CDR3: CASSLVTGFATNEKLFF

D: NA
size: NA
J: TRBJ2-4
V: TRBV19
DNA: TGTGCCAGTACACCGGGGAATCAAAACATTCAGTACTTC
CDR3: CASTPGNQNIQYF

D: NA
size: once
J: TRBJ2-2
V: TRBV24-1
DNA: TGTGCCACCAGTGACTACAGGGGGGGGACCGGGGAGCTGTTTTTT
CDR3: CATSDYRGGTGELFF

D: TRBD1
size: once
J: TRBJ2-7
V: TRBV28
DNA: TGTGCCAGCAGTTGGGGACAGGGAGGGTACGAGCAGTACTTC
CDR3: CASSWGQGGYEQYF

D: TRBD1
size: NA
J: TRBJ2-2
V: TRBV10-2
DNA: TGCGGGGGGGGACAGGGGGTCACCGGGGAGCTGTTTTTT
CDR3: CGGGQGVTGELFF

D: NA
size: once
J: TRBJ2-2
V: TRBV7-3
DNA: TGTGCCAGCAGCTTCCGAGGCGCGAACACCGGGGAGCTGTTTTTT
CDR3: CASSFRGANTGELFF

D: TRBD1
size: NA
J: TRBJ2-7
V: TRBV5-8
DNA: TGTGCCAGCAGCTTTCGGGACAGGGGGCTCTACGAGCAGTACTTC
CDR3: CASSFRDRGLYEQYF

D: NA
size: NA
J: TRBJ1-4
V: TRBV28
DNA: TGTGCCAGCAGTCCGGGGGTGAGGGCGAGGGGCGGAAAACTGTTTTTT
CDR3: CASSPGVRARGGKLFF

D: NA
size: NA
J: TRBJ1-1
V: TRBV27
DNA: TGTGCCAGCAGTTTACAGGGTTATAACACTGAAGCTTTCTTT
CDR3: CASSLQGYNTEAFF

D: NA
size: NA
J: TRBJ1-6
V: TRBV5-4
DNA: TGTGCCAGCAGCTTGGTCCGGGATTCACCCCTCCACTTT
CDR3: CASSLVRDSPLHF

D: TRBD2
size: once
J: TRBJ2-3
V: TRBV7-2
DNA: TGTGCCAGCAGCGCCCCCGTCACTAGCGGGGGAGATACGCAGTATTTT
CDR3: CASSAPVTSGGDTQYF

D: TRBD1
size: NA
J: TRBJ2-5
V: TRBV19
DNA: TGTGCCAGTAGATCATGGCCGGGACAGCAAGAGACCCAGTACTTC
CDR3: CASRSWPGQQETQYF

D: NA
size: few
J: TRBJ1-6
V: TRBV7-9
DNA: TGTGCCAGCAGCTTAGCTGGGCAGGGTGGAAATTCACCCCTCCACTTT
CDR3: CASSLAGQGGNSPLHF

D: TRBD2
size: NA
J: TRBJ2-7
V: TRBV18
DNA: TGTGCCAGCTCCCTAGCGGGGGGATACGAGCAGTACTTC
CDR3: CASSLAGGYEQYF

D: NA
size: few
J: TRBJ2-7
V: TRBV30
DNA: TGTGCCTGGAGTCCTAAACACGAGCAGTACTTC
CDR3: CAWSPKHEQYF

D: TRBD1
size: once
J: TRBJ2-1
V: TRBV13
DNA: TGTGCCAGCAGTTTAGGGGGCCCCTCCTACAATGAGCAGTTCTTC
CDR3: CASSLGGPSYNEQFF

D: NA
size: NA
J: TRBJ2-5
V: TRBV18
DNA: TGTGCCAGCTCAACAGGGTCGGAGACCCAGTACTTC
CDR3: CASSTGSETQYF

D: NA
size: NA
J: TRBJ1-1
V: TRBV3-1/TRBV3-2
DNA: TGTGCCAGCAGCCAAGATCGAAGGCATCACGCGAGGACAGTGAACACTGAAGCTTTCTTT
CDR3: CASSQDRRHHARTVNTEAFF

D: NA
size: NA
J: TRBJ2-6
V: TRBV21-1
DNA: TGTGCCAGCAGCAATCGGGGGGCAGAAGCTGGGGCCAACGTCCTGACTTTC
CDR3: CASSNRGAEAGANVLTF

D: TRBD1
size: once
J: TRBJ2-1
V: TRBV19
DNA: TGTGCCAGTAGTCCAGGGGGACCCTACAATGAGCAGTTCTTC
CDR3: CASSPGGPYNEQFF

D: TRBD1
size: NA
J: TRBJ1-2
V: TRBV5-1
DNA: TGCGCCAGCAGCTTGCAGGGAGACAGGGGCGCTGGCTACACCTTC
CDR3: CASSLQGDRGAGYTF

D: TRBD1
size: NA
J: TRBJ1-2
V: TRBV7-2
DNA: TGTGCCAGCAGCTTCGGGGCCCCGGGACAGGGTTCTCGAGGCTACACCTTC
CDR3: CASSFGAPGQGSRGYTF

D: NA
size: NA
J: TRBJ2-3
V: TRBV25-1
DNA: TGTGCCAGCAGTGTGGGGAGTATAGATACGCAGTATTTT
CDR3: CASSVGSIDTQYF

D: TRBD1
size: NA
J: TRBJ1-3
V: TRBV11-2
DNA: TGTGCCAGCAGCTTATGGTCGACAGGGGGAAGAGGAAACACCATATATTTT
CDR3: CASSLWSTGGRGNTIYF

D: NA
size: NA
J: TRBJ1-2
V: TRBV12-3/TRBV12-4
DNA: TGTGCCAGCATCCCGCCGGGGAGATATGGCTACACCTTC
CDR3: CASIPPGRYGYTF

D: NA
size: NA
J: TRBJ1-1
V: TRBV19
DNA: TGTGCCAGTAGTACCGCAAAGAGGGGGACGAACACTGAAGCTTTCTTT
CDR3: CASSTAKRGTNTEAFF

D: NA
size: NA
J: TRBJ2-2
V: TRBV28
DNA: TGTGCCAGCAGACGACTAGGGGAGAACACCGGGGAGCTGTTTTTT
CDR3: CASRRLGENTGELFF

D: NA
size: NA
J: TRBJ2-3
V: TRBV28
DNA: TGTGCCAGCAGTTTAAGGGGTTTAGTAGATACGCAGTATTTT
CDR3: CASSLRGLVDTQYF

D: TRBD2
size: NA
J: TRBJ2-1
V: TRBV28
DNA: TGTGCCAGCAGTTTAGGTTTAGCGGGGGATCTTGAGCAGTTCTTC
CDR3: CASSLGLAGDLEQFF

D: NA
size: NA
J: TRBJ1-2
V: TRBV29-1
DNA: TGCAGCGTTTATGGGGCGAATGGCTACACCTTC
CDR3: CSVYGANGYTF

D: TRBD1
size: once
J: TRBJ2-5
V: TRBV5-1
DNA: TGCGCCAGCAGCGCCCAACCGACAGGGGGCGGGGAGACCCAGTACTTC
CDR3: CASSAQPTGGGETQYF

D: NA
size: NA
J: TRBJ2-6
V: TRBV7-2
DNA: TGTGCCAGCAGCTTAGTGGGGGGATTTTACTCTGGGGCCAACGTCCTGACTTTC
CDR3: CASSLVGGFYSGANVLTF